This entry is about one T cell receptor beta chain. Its antigen remains unknown. This entry comes from a study of shared clonotypes between healthy human individuals. Whole-study findings and limits: Between a few donors, naive CD4 clonotypes were shared at a level of about 5%.

Assay used: immunoSEQ multiplex PCR; TCRdb lists only in-frame clones, some missing. The sample holds about 600,000 clones, 97% seen once. The V gene's germline CDR1 is KGHSH and CDR2 LQKENI. Trimming took off 2 bases at V and 4 bases at J, with 6 bases between the two ends. The CDR3 sequence is 13 residues long. The clonotype was recovered from a woman under 40 in good health. The chain carries TRBV18 and TRBJ1-5; D is undetermined. Input material: naive CD4+ T cells sorted from blood. Stated subset: CD45RA+ positively selected. The CDR3 DNA reads TGTGCCAGCTCACCAGCAGAAAATCAGCCCCAGCATTTT. It encodes CASSPAENQPQHF.